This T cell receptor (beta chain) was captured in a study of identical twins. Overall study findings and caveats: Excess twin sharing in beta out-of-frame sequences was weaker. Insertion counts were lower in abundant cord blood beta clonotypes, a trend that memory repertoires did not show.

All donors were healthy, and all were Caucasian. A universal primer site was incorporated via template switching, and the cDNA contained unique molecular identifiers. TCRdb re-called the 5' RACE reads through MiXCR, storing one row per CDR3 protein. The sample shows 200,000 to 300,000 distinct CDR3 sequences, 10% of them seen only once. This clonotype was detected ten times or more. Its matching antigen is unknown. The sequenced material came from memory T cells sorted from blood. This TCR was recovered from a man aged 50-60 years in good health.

The CDR3 DNA is TGTGCCAGCAGTTTATATGAGATATGGGGGACGGGGGCCTACGAGCAGTACTTC. Residues: CASSLYEIWGTGAYEQYF. This chain joins TRBV12-3 or TRBV12-4 and TRBJ2-7, with D possibly TRBD2 on 6 matching bases. This CDR3 region has 18 residues. Trimming cost V 2 bases and J 2 bases, with 22 bases left between them.